What follows is one T cell receptor beta chain and its context. V trimming: 4 bases; J trimming: 3 bases; junction bases outside the gene matches: 5. CDR1 is LNHDA, CDR2 SQIVND, per germline (reference sequence). CDR3 length: 16 amino acids. This sample is drawn from a study of blood T cell repertoires in COVID-19. Assay: immunoSEQ multiplex PCR; the TCRdb copy retains only in-frame clones and omits some. The repertoire consists of a few hundred thousand clones, with about 87% occurring once and the leading ten covering around 3%. The TCR sequence derives from a woman between 45 and 60 years old who had recovered from COVID-19. V gene TRBV19 combines with J gene TRBJ2-3, with 12 bases matching TRBD2. Input material: PBMCs or T cells enriched from blood (not recorded which). The CDR3 nucleotides read TGTGCCAGTAGTAGATCTAGCGGGAGGGGAACAGATACGCAGTATTTT. Its translation is CASSRSSGRGTDTQYF.